The clone carrying this TCR beta chain was observed a few times. As yet, its antigen is unknown. The CDR3 contains 15 residues. Germline V CDR1 and CDR2: LGHNA, YSLEER. Trimming stripped 3 bases from V and 3 bases from J, with 11 bases between. Peripheral blood from each donor was collected in a volume of ten milliliters. This sample was taken from a study of blood T cells in healthy people across ages. Findings of the study overall: Naive CD4+ cells and diversity were both higher in long-lived donors than in aged donors. It was held that the diversity estimates obtained from one million T cells were underestimates.

Primers used in a second PCR of roughly 7 to 12 cycles were a sample-barcoded 5' primer and a J-beta primer mix. Each CDR3 protein is one row after TCRdb ran MiXCR on the 5' RACE reads. The sample has roughly 1.5 million distinct CDR3 sequences, approximately 43% seen once. The chain joins TRBV4-3 to TRBJ1-4; a weak D match, TRBD1 (6 bases). The TCR comes from a woman under 30 in good health. Sequencing was carried out using blood. This CDR3 is CASSHHRVANEKLFF. DNA of the CDR3: TGCGCCAGCAGCCATCACAGGGTGGCTAATGAAAAACTGTTTTTT.